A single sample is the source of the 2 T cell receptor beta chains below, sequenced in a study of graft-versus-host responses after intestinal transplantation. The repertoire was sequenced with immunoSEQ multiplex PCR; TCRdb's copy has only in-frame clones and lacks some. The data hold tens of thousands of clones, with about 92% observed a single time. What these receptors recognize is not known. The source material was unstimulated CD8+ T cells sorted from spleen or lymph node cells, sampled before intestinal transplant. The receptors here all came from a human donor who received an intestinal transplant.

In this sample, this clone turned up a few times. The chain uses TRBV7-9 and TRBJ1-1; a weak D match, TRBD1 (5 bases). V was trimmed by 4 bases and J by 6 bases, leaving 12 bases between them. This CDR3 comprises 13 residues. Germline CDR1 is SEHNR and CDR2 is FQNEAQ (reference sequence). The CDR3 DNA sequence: TGTGCCAGCAGCTCCATGGGAGGGGCTGAAGCTTTCTTT. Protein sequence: CASSSMGGAEAFF.

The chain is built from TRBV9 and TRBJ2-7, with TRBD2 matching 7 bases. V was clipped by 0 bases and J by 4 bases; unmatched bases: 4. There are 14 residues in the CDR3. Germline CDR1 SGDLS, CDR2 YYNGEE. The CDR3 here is CASSVDGLEYEQYF. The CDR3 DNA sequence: TGTGCCAGCAGCGTAGACGGACTAGAGTACGAGCAGTACTTC.